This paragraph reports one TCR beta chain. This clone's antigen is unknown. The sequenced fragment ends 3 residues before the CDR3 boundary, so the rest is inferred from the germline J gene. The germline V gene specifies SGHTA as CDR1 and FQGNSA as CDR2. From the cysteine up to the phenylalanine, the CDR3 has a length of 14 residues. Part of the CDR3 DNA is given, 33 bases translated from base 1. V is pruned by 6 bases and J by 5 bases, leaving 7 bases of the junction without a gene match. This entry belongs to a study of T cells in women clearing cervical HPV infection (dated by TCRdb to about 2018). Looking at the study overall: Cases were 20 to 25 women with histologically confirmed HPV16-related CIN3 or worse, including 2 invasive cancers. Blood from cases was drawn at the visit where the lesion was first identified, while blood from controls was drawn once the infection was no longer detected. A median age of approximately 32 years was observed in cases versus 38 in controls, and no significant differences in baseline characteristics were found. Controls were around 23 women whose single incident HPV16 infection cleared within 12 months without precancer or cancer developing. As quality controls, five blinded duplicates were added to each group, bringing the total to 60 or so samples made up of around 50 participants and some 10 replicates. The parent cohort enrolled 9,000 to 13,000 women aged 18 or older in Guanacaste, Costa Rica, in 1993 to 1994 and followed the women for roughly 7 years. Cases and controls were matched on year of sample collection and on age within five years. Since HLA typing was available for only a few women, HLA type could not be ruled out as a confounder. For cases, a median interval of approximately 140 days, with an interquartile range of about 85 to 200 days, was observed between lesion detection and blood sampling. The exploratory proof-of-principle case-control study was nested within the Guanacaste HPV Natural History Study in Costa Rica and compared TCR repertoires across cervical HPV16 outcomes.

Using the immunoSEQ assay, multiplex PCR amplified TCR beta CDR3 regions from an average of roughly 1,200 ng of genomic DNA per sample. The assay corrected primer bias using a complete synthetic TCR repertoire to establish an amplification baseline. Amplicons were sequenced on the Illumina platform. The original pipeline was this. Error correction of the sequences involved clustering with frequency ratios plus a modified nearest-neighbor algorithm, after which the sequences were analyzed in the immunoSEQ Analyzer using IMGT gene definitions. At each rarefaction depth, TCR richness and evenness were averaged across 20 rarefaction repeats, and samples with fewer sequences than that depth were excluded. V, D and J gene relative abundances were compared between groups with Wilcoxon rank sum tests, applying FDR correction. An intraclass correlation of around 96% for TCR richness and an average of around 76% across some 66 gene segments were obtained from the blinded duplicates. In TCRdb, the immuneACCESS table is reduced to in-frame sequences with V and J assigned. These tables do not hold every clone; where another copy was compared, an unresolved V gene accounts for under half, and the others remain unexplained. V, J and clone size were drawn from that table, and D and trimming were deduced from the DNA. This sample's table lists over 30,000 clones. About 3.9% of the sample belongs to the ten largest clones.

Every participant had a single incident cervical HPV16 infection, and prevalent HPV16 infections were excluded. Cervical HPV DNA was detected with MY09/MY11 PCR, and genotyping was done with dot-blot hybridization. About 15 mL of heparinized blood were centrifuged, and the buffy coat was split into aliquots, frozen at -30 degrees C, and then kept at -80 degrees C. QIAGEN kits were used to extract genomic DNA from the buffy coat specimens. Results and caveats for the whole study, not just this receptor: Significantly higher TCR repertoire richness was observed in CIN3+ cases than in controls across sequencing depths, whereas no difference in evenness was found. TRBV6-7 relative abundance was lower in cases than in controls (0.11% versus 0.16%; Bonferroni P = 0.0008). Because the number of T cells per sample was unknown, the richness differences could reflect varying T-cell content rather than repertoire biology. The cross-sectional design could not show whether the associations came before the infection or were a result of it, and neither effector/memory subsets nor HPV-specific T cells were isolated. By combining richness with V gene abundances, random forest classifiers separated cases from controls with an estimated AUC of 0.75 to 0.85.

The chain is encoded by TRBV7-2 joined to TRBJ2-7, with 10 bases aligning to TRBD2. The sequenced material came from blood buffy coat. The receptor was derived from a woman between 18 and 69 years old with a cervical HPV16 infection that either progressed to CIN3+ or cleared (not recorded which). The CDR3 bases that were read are TGTGCCAGCAGTTCTAGCGGGAGAAATCACGAG. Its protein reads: CASSSSGRNHE. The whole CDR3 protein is CASSSSGRNHEQYF.